A single sample gave rise to the 25 T cell receptor beta chains below, sequenced in a study of technical replicates of blood from a handful of donors. TCRdb's copy holds only in-frame clones and misses some; the assay was immunoSEQ multiplex PCR. The table has about 69,000 clones, over 75% seen once. Sequencing used PBMCs. The receptors originated from a human donor in good health. Some clones in this sample may be carry-over from other donors' samples.

The chain couples TRBV6-5 to TRBJ1-3; maybe TRBD1 (6 bases). The CDR3 consists of 15 residues. Trimming removed 1 base from V and 8 bases from J, with 15 bases in between. Germline-derived CDR1 and CDR2 are MNHEY and SVGAGI. The CDR3 DNA reads TGTGCCAGCAGTTACTGGGGGCCGCGCGGACACACCATATATTTT. The encoded protein is CASSYWGPRGHTIYF.

The CDR3 here is CASTRRGDEQYF. DNA for the CDR3: TGTGCCAGCACCCGACGGGGGGACGAGCAGTACTTC. This sequence joins TRBV6-1 and TRBJ2-7, with 7 bases aligning to TRBD2. The CDR3 loop spans 12 amino acids. The J segment lost 5 bases and the V segment lost 7 bases, leaving 5 bases of the junction unmatched. In germline, CDR1 is MNHNS, CDR2 SASEGT.

DNA of the CDR3: TGTGCCAGCAGCTTAATGACAGCTAGCGGGGTGTACACAGATACGCAGTATTTT. Translating it yields CASSLMTASGVYTDTQYF. V is TRBV13 and J is TRBJ2-3; TRBD2 aligns across 9 bases. In germline, CDR1 is PRHDT, CDR2 FYEKMQ (reference sequence). V lost 2 bases and J lost 2; bases outside the gene matches: 11. The CDR3 sequence is 18 residues long.

This sequence joins TRBV7-6 and TRBJ2-7; no definite D call. The CDR3 extends over 15 amino acids. Looked up from germline, CDR1 is SGHVS and CDR2 is FNYEAQ. Trimming took 5 bases from V and 3 from J, leaving 17 bases between them. CDR3 sequence reads: CASSPSGPLSYEQYF. DNA of the CDR3: TGTGCCAGCAGCCCCTCCGGTCCTCTTAGCTACGAGCAGTACTTC.

V and J are TRBV9 and TRBJ2-1, with 12 bases lining up with TRBD2. The CDR3 totals 15 residues. The V segment lost 1 base and the J segment 8 bases; nucleotides outside the gene matches: 4. Per the germline V gene, CDR1 is SGDLS and CDR2 is YYNGEE. The CDR3, as DNA: TGTGCCAGCAGCGTAAGACTAGCGGGGGAGTATGAGCAGTTCTTC. Encoded protein: CASSVRLAGEYEQFF.

The chain couples TRBV4-3 to TRBJ2-2; 8 bases match TRBD1. Trimming removed 5 bases from V and 4 bases from J; junction bases left unmatched: 6. The CDR3 runs to 15 residues. Germline CDR1 reads LGHNA; CDR2 reads YSLEER. The CDR3 sequence: CASSSDRVGTGELFF. The CDR3 DNA reads as TGCGCCAGCAGCTCGGACAGGGTGGGCACCGGGGAGCTGTTTTTT.

The chain joins TRBV7-9 to TRBJ2-3, with a tentative D call TRBD1 (6 bases). Trimming took 6 bases from V and 2 from J, leaving 9 bases between them. The length of the CDR3 is 13 residues. Germline-derived CDR1 and CDR2 are SEHNR and FQNEAQ (reference sequence). The CDR3 region is CASRGHFTDTQYF. Written as DNA, the CDR3 is TGTGCCAGCAGGGGACATTTCACAGATACGCAGTATTTT.

This chain uses TRBV18 with TRBJ2-1, with 13 bases aligning to TRBD2. CDR1 and CDR2 from the germline V gene are KGHSH and LQKENI. The CDR3 spans 16 residues. V lost 3 bases, J lost 4 bases, and 3 bases stayed unmatched. CDR3 in DNA: TGTGCCAGCTCACCCGGACTAGCGGGAGCGTACAATGAGCAGTTCTTC. This codes for CASSPGLAGAYNEQFF.

V and J are TRBV5-8 and TRBJ1-2; D unresolved. Germline V gene lookup returns CDR1 SGHTS and CDR2 YDEGEE. The length of the CDR3 is 13 residues. Trimming removed 6 bases at V and 0 bases at J, with 9 bases between. Here the CDR3 DNA reads TGTGCCAGCACCGAAGGAGCTAACTATGGCTACACCTTC. This codes for CASTEGANYGYTF.

The V and J genes are TRBV18 and TRBJ2-3, with a tentative D call TRBD1 (5 bases). CDR3 length: 18 amino acids. V shed 1 base and J shed 6 bases, with 23 bases lying between them. The germline V gene has CDR1 KGHSH and CDR2 LQKENI. The DNA for the CDR3 is TGTGCCAGCTCACCACGGGTATTTGGGCAGGGTCCGGTGGATACGCAGTATTTT. Protein product: CASSPRVFGQGPVDTQYF.

J is TRBJ1-2 and V is TRBV2, with a weak D call TRBD1 (5 bases). The CDR3 has 16 amino acids. Per the germline V gene, CDR1 is SNHLY and CDR2 is FYNNEI. Trimming stripped 5 bases from V and 2 bases from J, with 18 bases between. The CDR3 nucleotides are TGTGCCAGCAGTTCTACCCGACAGCCCCAAAACTATGGCTACACCTTC. Translating it yields CASSSTRQPQNYGYTF.

The chain has TRBV21-1 and TRBJ1-2. TRBV21-1 is deemed a pseudogene. This CDR3 has 17 amino acids. The CDR3 nucleotides are TGTGCCAGCAGCAAAGCAAGGATTGGGGAGCACGACTATGGCTACACCTTC. It is translated as CASSKARIGEHDYGYTF.

The chain is built from TRBV7-2 and TRBJ1-1; D might be TRBD1 (5 bases). Between the trimmed V and J ends, which lost 2 bases and 8 bases, there was a span of 21 bases. Per germline, CDR1 SGHTA and CDR2 FQGNSA. This CDR3 is built from 16 residues. The CDR3 is CASSLLGHNMQSEAFF. Here the CDR3 DNA reads TGTGCCAGCAGCTTACTCGGACATAATATGCAGTCCGAAGCTTTCTTT. The full variable domain, with the rest looked up from reference TRBV7-2 and TRBJ1-1, is GAGVSQSPSNKVTEKGKDVELRCDPISGHTALYWYRQSLGQGLEFLIYFQGNSAPDKSGLPSDRFSAERTGGSVSTLTIQRTQQEDSAVYLCASSLLGHNMQSEAFFGQGTRLTVV.

This clone has only one observation. The chain recombines TRBV6-5 with TRBJ2-1; 9 bases are a match to TRBD2. Germline V gene lookup returns CDR1 MNHEY and CDR2 SVGAGI. This CDR3 has 15 residues. V lost 5 bases to trimming and J lost 0 bases; unmatched junction nucleotides: 2. CDR3 nucleotides: TGTGCCAGCAGTCGCGGGGGGGACTCCTACAATGAGCAGTTCTTC. As protein: CASSRGGDSYNEQFF.

This chain uses TRBV6-1 with TRBJ2-3, with a weak D call TRBD2 (6 bases). This CDR3 has 13 residues. V was trimmed by 7 bases and J by 1 base, leaving 9 bases between them. Looked up from germline, CDR1 is MNHNS and CDR2 is SASEGT. In nucleotides, the CDR3 is TGTGCCAGCATTAGCGGTGGCACAGATACGCAGTATTTT. Translating gives CASISGGTDTQYF.

This chain connects TRBV19 to TRBJ2-7, with a possible D match to TRBD2 (5 bases). The CDR3 consists of 14 residues. V lost 4 bases to trimming and J lost 0 bases, with 10 bases between them. Per germline, CDR1 LNHDA and CDR2 SQIVND (reference sequence). The CDR3 DNA reads as TGTGCCAGTAGTAAGGGAGCGAACTCCTACGAGCAGTACTTC. This translates into CASSKGANSYEQYF.

This clone was observed a few times. The J gene is TRBJ1-6, the V gene TRBV7-2, with 8 nucleotides matching TRBD1. Losses at the gene ends were 5 bases for V and 9 bases for J; bases not matched to a gene: 9. The CDR3 consists of 15 residues. The germline V gene has CDR1 SGHTA and CDR2 FQGNSA. This chain's CDR3 is CASSIHRGEASPLHF. The CDR3 DNA sequence: TGTGCCAGCAGCATACACAGGGGGGAAGCTTCACCCCTCCACTTT.

This chain links TRBV18 with TRBJ1-2; D is unresolved. The CDR3 consists of 14 residues. Germline V CDR1 and CDR2: KGHSH, LQKENI. The V gene lost 1 base and the J gene lost 8 bases, with 14 bases spanning the gap. The CDR3 sequence: CASSPQAGSYGYTF. CDR3 nucleotides: TGTGCCAGCTCACCACAGGCGGGTTCCTACGGCTACACCTTC.

The chain combines TRBV5-1 with TRBJ2-2; 10 nucleotides agree with TRBD1. The J segment lost 3 bases and the V segment lost 4 bases, leaving 3 bases of the junction unmatched. Germline V gene data show CDR1 as SGHRS and CDR2 as YFSETQ. The CDR3 contains 15 residues. CDR3 in DNA: TGCGCCAGCAGCCCTGGACAGGGGGACACCGGGGAGCTGTTTTTT. Translating gives CASSPGQGDTGELFF.

The chain employs TRBV5-1 and TRBJ1-2, with D unresolved. Trimming took off 6 bases at V and 6 bases at J, with 18 bases between the two ends. CDR1 and CDR2 (germline): SGHRS, YFSETQ. This CDR3 region has 14 residues. The CDR3 loop reads CASNEASIQNGYTF. The CDR3 nucleotides are TGCGCCAGCAACGAGGCTTCAATTCAGAATGGCTACACCTTC.

CDR3 sequence reads: CAISEAHPGAGYNEQFF. CDR3 bases: TGTGCCATCAGTGAGGCACACCCCGGAGCGGGATACAATGAGCAGTTCTTC. V usage is TRBV10-3 and J usage is TRBJ2-1, with 7 bases that match TRBD2. This CDR3 has 17 residues. Germline V gives CDR1 ENHRY, CDR2 SYGVKD. J gave up 4 bases and V 2 bases, and 11 bases lay outside the gene matches.

The chain combines TRBV7-3 with TRBJ2-3; D unclear. CDR1 SGHTA and CDR2 FQGTGA come from the germline V gene. The V and J ends lost 3 bases and 4 bases respectively, with 8 bases between them. This CDR3 contains 13 residues. The CDR3: CASSFSGSDTQYF. CDR3 bases: TGTGCCAGCAGCTTCTCCGGGTCAGATACGCAGTATTTT.

The V gene is TRBV5-1, the J gene TRBJ1-1, with TRBD1 matching over 7 bases. The junction had 4 bases not matched to a gene; V was cut back by 0 bases and J by 2 bases. The CDR3 has 15 amino acids. Germline V CDR1 and CDR2: SGHRS, YFSETQ. As DNA, the CDR3 is TGCGCCAGCAGCTTGGGAGGGACAGCAAACACTGAAGCTTTCTTT. Protein product: CASSLGGTANTEAFF.

This clone was seen only once. A junction end diverges from the germline sequence, so it may reflect a read error. The genes are TRBV10-3 and TRBJ2-1; 9 bases align to TRBD2. The CDR3 consists of 13 residues. Germline assignment: CDR1 ENHRY and CDR2 SYGVKD. The CDR3 nucleotides read TGTGCCACAGAAGCGGGGGGAAGCCAGATAGTGATCTTC. Its translation is CATEAGGSQIVIF.

The chain joins TRBV5-6 to TRBJ2-5, with D perhaps matching TRBD2 (6 bases). The germline V gene has CDR1 SGHDT and CDR2 YYEEEE. Trimming left V 6 bases short and J 1 base short, with 13 bases between. This CDR3 comprises 14 residues. The CDR3 spells CASTRPGVQETQYF. The CDR3 DNA reads as TGTGCCAGCACCCGCCCGGGGGTCCAAGAGACCCAGTACTTC.